This T cell receptor beta chain was retrieved from a study of T cell responses to AZD1222 COVID-19 vaccine. Study-wide results and caveats: Baseline serology detected seropositivity in only five or six AZD1222 recipients. Possibly, clonal diversity was underestimated; donors were largely white British and included more females. Nearly half of spike-specific TCRs reportedly go after variant regions that carry no mutations.

The protocol was immunoSEQ multiplex PCR, while the TCRdb copy is restricted to in-frame clones and leaves out a portion. The repertoire holds around 130,000 clones, with roughly nine tenths as singletons. With 3 bases removed from V and 4 bases from J, the gap between germline ends came to 19 bases. The length of the CDR3 is 18 residues. Germline loops: CDR1 LNHDA, CDR2 SQIVND (reference sequence). This clone was picked up one time. Antigen: not known. The chain recombines TRBV19 with TRBJ2-6, with D tentatively TRBD2 (6 bases). The sequencing used peripheral blood, collected on day 0 of AZD1222 vaccination. This sequence was found in an adult in good health. The CDR3 is CASSILVGSSTGANVLTF. The DNA of the CDR3 is TGTGCCAGTAGTATCTTAGTCGGGAGTTCTACCGGGGCCAACGTCCTGACTTTC.